The source of this TCR beta chain is a study of cytomegalovirus exposure and HLA in healthy donors (dated by TCRdb to the late 2010s). Notes on the research overall: An earlier analysis of approximately 600 of the donors reported more than 250 Gb of sequence data and some 120 million unique TCR beta sequences from about 200 million T cells. In a later genetic analysis, genome-wide SNP genotypes for about 55% of the 666 donors were used, and that subset was treated as a discovery cohort. Donor age, sex, ethnicity and CMV serostatus were collected together with the repertoire data. Rather than using new phenotypic data, the later analysis identified candidate immune exposures from TCR beta sequences and from how often those sequences occurred across donors. HLA typing covered class I and class II loci at four-digit resolution. High-throughput TCR immunosequencing, statistical association of individual TCRs with disease status, and machine learning were combined to predict cytomegalovirus infection status. The genetic ancestry cluster associated with self-reported Caucasian donors included approximately 85% of the 398 genotyped donors. The T cell repertoires of under 700 subjects were profiled by immunosequencing and related to cytomegalovirus serostatus. An early release that covered some 630 HLA-typed donors contained 300 to 350 gigabases of sequencing data and roughly 84 million unique TCR sequences. Every repertoire in the discovery cohort had been generated on one and the same sequencing platform. Among about 370 genotyped donors of the cohort, an average of about 220,000 unique TCR beta nucleotide sequences was sequenced per donor, of which 15% to 20% were non-productive. About five DR-DQ haplotypes were handled as single units for association and clustering, since linkage in the cohort was strong. In a later analysis, previously published TCR beta repertoires from several hundred donors were re-analyzed and high-resolution HLA genotyping was added so that TCR occurrence patterns could be studied. The study aimed to test whether cataloging public T cell receptors could reveal signatures of past pathogen exposure. In an earlier analysis of a few hundred of the donors, high-throughput TCR beta sequencing was used to judge whether each TCR beta V gene segment behaved as functional or pseudogenic. The number of typed donors differed by locus: about 629-630 for A, B, C, DRB1 and DQB1; some 500 for DQA1; some 590 for DPA1; and some 430 for DPB1. A separate validation cohort of 90 to 150 different subjects was used in addition to the roughly 620-subject first cohort.

The cohort consisted of more than 650 healthy bone marrow donors. All cohort members were sampled while nominally healthy, although unrecorded immune exposures were likely present. The donor tested CMV seronegative, placing the donor among the roughly 350 seronegative members of the cohort. A peripheral blood sample was collected from each donor, and TCR beta sequencing was performed on peripheral blood mononuclear cells. Genomic DNA extraction from the blood cell samples was performed with the Qiagen DNeasy Blood Extraction Kit. Worth noting for this clone: The antigen this receptor binds is unknown. No base qualities exist here, and no much larger clone lies one base off it.

The junction shows trimming of 2 bases on V and 4 bases on J, and the gene matches do not reach 6 bases of it. The germline V gene provides CDR1 MGHDK and CDR2 SYGVNS. From cysteine to phenylalanine, the CDR3 is 15 amino acids long. Only the CDR3 DNA is retained, 45 bases long and in frame from the first base. What the authors observed across the whole study: Most TCR sequences were observed very rarely across donors, whereas some public TCRs were present in many individuals. Because HLA typing was unavailable for some donors at each locus, only the typed subset was used in association tests. The 87-base-pair reads could not distinguish some IMGT-functional V segments, including TRBV6-2 and TRBV6-3, so those segments were excluded. Linkage disequilibrium might explain the correlated functional status among segregating V segments, but an unknown experimental factor could not be ruled out. A later genetic analysis reported fewer N-insertions in productive TCRs among donors in an Asian-associated ancestry cluster than the roughly 700-donor mean. According to a later analysis, parvovirus B19, influenza, CMV and Epstein-Barr virus appeared linked to several top co-occurrence clusters. In an earlier analysis of about 600 of the donors, most TCR beta V segments appeared in productive rearrangements about 87% or about 30% of the time, broadly matching IMGT annotations. In the study, 150 to 200 TCR beta chains were listed as associated with cytomegalovirus. Most CMV-associated TCR beta chains appeared to be HLA-restricted in a later analysis, and the HLA associations seemed to be driven largely by CMV exposure. The earlier analysis of 450 to 700 of the donors excluded fewer than 20 rarely observed V segments, including chromosome 9 orphons, because counts were too low. Strong co-occurrence of HLA alleles, especially DR and DQ, made assigning TCR associations to individual alleles difficult. In a later analysis, HLA-associated TCR beta chains were found to be more clonally expanded and to have lower generation probabilities than equally common non-associated chains. An association between a missense DCLRE1C variant and V-gene and J-gene trimming of TCR beta chains was found in a later genetic analysis and replicated in an independent cohort. For the cohort, immune exposure information was limited to CMV serostatus. Roughly uniform sequencing depth across donors was assumed in presence/absence analyses, although this assumption may not hold. The cohort was sequenced for TCR beta chains only, and without alpha or paired-chain data the features that could be detected were limited. A cluster of highly shared sequence variants was judged likely to be a technical artifact of the sequencing pipeline. The classifier was reported to diagnose cytomegalovirus status with high specificity and sensitivity in both the original and validation cohorts. Three of the identified cytomegalovirus-associated TCR beta chains were confirmed in vitro to be specific for cytomegalovirus antigens. A further reported finding was that TCR beta sequences accurately predicted the HLA-A and HLA-B alleles for most subjects in the first cohort. The authors suggested that the approach could potentially be extended to other disease states and immunological phenotypes. According to a later analysis, TCR association rates differed among HLA loci, with DRB1 alleles showing the most associated TCRs and HLA-C alleles showing the fewest. In a later analysis, 15,000 to 20,000 TCR beta sequences were associated with specific HLA alleles at a false discovery rate of 0.05.

To prepare the library, the immunoSEQ multiplex PCR assay was applied. For the multiplex PCR, a mixture combining 60 forward primers for TCR Vbeta segments and 13 reverse primers for TCR Jbeta segments was used. Amplification of the CDR3 region of rearranged TCR beta genes was performed with a multiplex PCR assay on genomic DNA. On the Illumina HiSeq System, the amplified TCR beta libraries were sequenced as 87-base-pair reads. From the authors' description of their analysis: A later analysis counted about 80 million unique TCR beta chains across the 600 to 850 repertoires, and around 9.9 million of these chains were shared by at least two donors. A nearest-neighbor algorithm error-corrected the raw reads and collapsed the reads into unique sequences, merging closely related sequences to remove PCR and sequencing errors. CDR3 sequences were aligned to IMGT reference sequences to assign V, D and J gene segments. Each retained sequence needed at least a six-nucleotide match to both a V gene segment and a J gene segment. A rearrangement was called productive if the CDR3 had no stop codons and remained in frame with V and J, and every other rearrangement was called non-productive. CDR3 was defined by IMGT convention, running from the second conserved V-encoded cysteine to the conserved J-encoded phenylalanine. The earlier analysis of a few hundred of the donors excluded sequences that lacked an unambiguous match to a single V gene segment. An earlier analysis of approximately 590 of the donors classified V segments as functional when productive rearrangements were above 56.7% and as segregating when the standard deviation between donors was above 5%. A statistical classification framework was developed to diagnose cytomegalovirus status using the catalog of TCR beta chain sequences. V and J gene assignment, in a later analysis, came from comparing TCR nucleotide sequences with IMGT/GENE-DB human TR gene sequences. In a later analysis, CDR3 sequences and most-parsimonious VDJ recombination scenarios were assigned using the TCRdist pipeline. In a later analysis, each TCR beta chain was defined by its CDR3 amino acid sequence together with its V-gene family, and reads lacking a unique V-gene family were excluded. A later analysis removed roughly 590 highly shared, low-generation-probability nucleotide sequences to deal with suspected cross-contamination and a sequencing artifact. For each public chain, a later analysis derived a clonal expansion index from normalized ranks of inferred template counts within each repertoire. In a later analysis, generation probabilities were computed using a VDJ recombination model fitted to out-of-frame rearrangements, and the results were checked against IGoR. A later analysis scored TCR-TCR, TCR-HLA and TCR-CMV co-occurrence with hypergeometric tests, applying a repertoire-size bias correction to TCR pairs. In a later analysis, false discovery rates were estimated by permuting HLA or CMV assignments 20 times. A later analysis grouped co-occurring TCRs with DBSCAN, adding TCRdist sequence similarity when clustering within HLA-allele-positive subsets. For co-occurrence clustering, repertoires with fewer than 30,000 or more than 120,000 public chains were excluded, along with about five repertoires with anomalous nucleotide sharing. TCRdb obtained this table from immuneACCESS and retained in-frame rearrangements with V and J assigned. These tables miss some clones; where compared with another copy, unresolved V genes account for less than half of the shortfall, and the remainder is unexplained. V and J calls and clone size are given by that table; D and trimming were obtained from the DNA. The sample contains 80,000 to 130,000 clones, around 80% of them found a single time. The top ten clones comprise 1.2% of the sample.

The V and J segments used are TRBV25-1 and TRBJ1-2; 8 middle bases align to TRBD1. Material for sequencing was PBMCs. The clonotype comes from a woman aged 18-29 years in good health and CMV-seronegative. The DNA sequence reads TGTGCCAGCAGTGAAACAACAGGGGGTAGCTATGGCTACACCTTC. Translated, it gives CASSETTGGSYGYTF.